The 12 T cell receptor beta chains listed next were all sequenced from one sample in a study of OX40 agonist ivuxolimab in advanced cancers. Library prep was done by the immunoSEQ multiplex PCR assay. Sourced from immuneACCESS, this table was stored by TCRdb with only in-frame sequences that have V and J called. A share of the clones is absent; for the studies checked, an unresolved V gene accounts for under half, and the remainder has no known explanation. In all, the sample holds 50,000 to 70,000 clones, and over 90% of those were seen once. The ten largest clonotypes hold roughly 18% of the sample. This specimen consisted of CD4+ or CD8+ T cells sorted from blood, obtained in a trial of the OX40 agonist ivuxolimab. The receptors originated from an adult with an advanced solid tumor such as melanoma, head and neck, liver or kidney cancer.

This clone was seen a handful of times. J is TRBJ1-2 and V is TRBV7-9, with 8 nucleotides matching TRBD1. This CDR3 has 14 amino acids. Germline-derived CDR1 and CDR2 are SEHNR and FQNEAQ (reference sequence). V was clipped by 2 bases and J by 7 bases; unmatched bases: 6. As DNA, the CDR3 is TGTGCCAGCAGCTTAATAGGACAGGGACGTGGCTACACCTTC. It is translated as CASSLIGQGRGYTF.

The V gene is TRBV28, the J gene TRBJ2-7, with D unclear. Trimming stripped 3 bases from V and 5 bases from J, with 17 bases between. The CDR3 loop spans 15 amino acids. CDR1 MDHEN and CDR2 SYDVKM come from the germline V gene. In DNA form, the CDR3 reads TGTGCCAGCAGTTTCAACACCGTCGGCCTCGACGAGCAGTACTTC. Translated: CASSFNTVGLDEQYF.

The genes are TRBV5-4 and TRBJ2-7; TRBD1 aligns across 10 bases. Losses at the gene ends were 4 bases for V and 5 bases for J; bases not matched to a gene: 6. Germline V gene sequence: CDR1 SGHNT, CDR2 YYREEE (reference sequence). The CDR3 loop spans 14 amino acids. CDR3 amino acids: CASSPGTGANEQYF. CDR3 DNA: TGTGCCAGCAGCCCAGGGACAGGGGCGAACGAGCAGTACTTC.

The chain employs TRBV11-3 and TRBJ2-7, with TRBD1 matching over 10 bases. Germline V gives CDR1 SGHNT, CDR2 YENEEA. The CDR3 consists of 14 residues. Trimming cost V 5 bases and J 2 bases; bases outside gene matches: 3. CDR3 DNA sequence: TGTGCCAGCAGCCCGGGGACAGGGGCCTACGAGCAGTACTTC. Residues: CASSPGTGAYEQYF.

This clone was observed once. The chain combines TRBV7-9 with TRBJ1-5; D gene ambiguous. Trimming removed 1 base at V and 3 bases at J, with 7 bases between. CDR1 is SEHNR and CDR2 is FQNEAQ in the germline V gene (reference sequence). This CDR3 has 14 residues. CDR3 sequence (DNA): TGTGCCAGCAGCTTAGAGGGCTACAATCAGCCCCAGCATTTT. Translating it yields CASSLEGYNQPQHF.

The chain recombines TRBV7-8 with TRBJ1-6; D unclear. CDR1 SGHVS and CDR2 FQNEAQ come from the germline V gene. Between the trimmed V and J ends, which lost 2 bases and 13 bases, there was a span of 12 bases. The CDR3 spans 13 residues. The CDR3 sequence: CASSLKIFGPLHF. CDR3 DNA: TGTGCCAGCAGCTTAAAGATTTTTGGTCCCCTCCACTTT. The complete variable domain, with remaining parts taken from reference TRBV7-8 and TRBJ1-6, reads GAGVSQSPRYKVAKRGQDVALRCDPISGHVSLFWYQQALGQGPEFLTYFQNEAQLDKSGLPSDRFFAERPEGSVSTLKIQRTQQEDSAVYLCASSLKIFGPLHFGNGTRLTVT.

This clone was recorded only once. The chain links TRBV9 to TRBJ2-3; 9 positions match TRBD2. The trim removed 0 bases at V and 2 bases at J, leaving 4 bases unmatched. There are 16 residues in the CDR3. Germline values: CDR1 SGDLS, CDR2 YYNGEE. The CDR3: CASSVGLAANTDTQYF. The CDR3 nucleotides are TGTGCCAGCAGCGTAGGACTAGCGGCAAACACAGATACGCAGTATTTT.

The gene calls are TRBV27 and TRBJ2-7; D perhaps matches TRBD1 (5 bases). The germline V gene has CDR1 MNHEY and CDR2 SMNVEV (reference sequence). The CDR3 has 14 amino acids. The germline V and J ends were trimmed by 2 bases and 6 bases, with 14 bases remaining between them. This CDR3 is CASSLRGYSREQYF. DNA for the CDR3: TGTGCCAGCAGTTTAAGGGGTTATTCCCGCGAGCAGTACTTC.

The V call is TRBV5-1, the J call TRBJ2-1; maybe TRBD2 (5 bases). This CDR3 contains 16 residues. Trimming removed 3 bases at V and 10 bases at J, with 23 bases between. The germline CDR1 and CDR2 sequences are SGHRS and YFSETQ. CDR3 sequence: CASSSLLLVGEGEQFF. The CDR3, as DNA: TGCGCCAGCAGCTCCCTGCTACTAGTTGGTGAGGGAGAGCAGTTCTTC.

V and J are TRBV4-1 and TRBJ2-5; D is unresolved. V was shortened by 0 bases and J by 1 base, with 12 bases between the two germline ends. The CDR3 length is 16 residues. Germline V CDR1 and CDR2: MGHRA, YSYEKL. DNA of the CDR3: TGCGCCAGCAGCCAAGAGGCACGTACCTCCCAAGAGACCCAGTACTTC. Translation: CASSQEARTSQETQYF.

CDR3 sequence reads: CASSPAGQGGYEQYF. The CDR3, as DNA: TGTGCCAGTAGTCCCGCCGGACAGGGAGGGTACGAGCAGTACTTC. The chain links TRBV19 to TRBJ2-7; D possibly corresponds to TRBD1 (8 bases). The V gene's germline CDR1 is LNHDA and CDR2 SQIVND (reference sequence). The ends were cut back, 5 bases at V and 4 bases at J, with 18 bases in the middle. CDR3 length: 15 amino acids.

V usage is TRBV6-4 and J usage is TRBJ2-7, with TRBD2 as a possible D gene (6 bases). Germline V CDR1 and CDR2: MRHNA, SNTAGT. V lost 9 bases, J lost 0 bases, and 18 bases lay in between. CDR3 length equals 15 residues. The CDR3: CARNRLGLTSYEQYF. The CDR3 DNA follows: TGTGCCAGAAATCGCCTGGGACTCACCTCCTACGAGCAGTACTTC.